One and the same sample provided the 10 T cell receptor beta chains below, sequenced in a study of shared clonotypes between healthy human individuals. Some clones are missing from TCRdb's copy, which holds only in-frame ones; the method was immunoSEQ multiplex PCR. The data show hundreds of thousands of clones, less than 85% seen once. Sequenced material: memory CD4+ T cells sorted from blood. Described subset: CD45RA-negative fraction. The origin of the receptors is a woman in her twenties or thirties in good health.

This clone occurred a few times. This sequence joins TRBV6-5 and TRBJ2-5, with 7 bases matching TRBD1. Unmatched junction bases numbered 6, after V lost 6 bases and J lost 5 bases. The CDR3 loop spans 13 amino acids. Germline V CDR1 and CDR2: MNHEY, SVGAGI. The CDR3 is CASSQGVGETQYF. The CDR3 nucleotides are TGTGCCAGCAGCCAGGGGGTGGGGGAGACCCAGTACTTC.

This sequence joins TRBV27 and TRBJ1-5, with 12 bases fitting TRBD1. V shed 2 bases and J 7 bases; nucleotides not matched to a gene: 9. Per the germline V gene, CDR1 is MNHEY and CDR2 is SMNVEV (reference sequence). This CDR3 contains 17 residues. CDR3 loop: CASSLLAGQGARQPQHF. The CDR3 DNA reads TGTGCCAGCAGTTTACTAGCGGGACAGGGGGCGAGGCAGCCCCAGCATTTT.

This chain uses TRBV5-1 with TRBJ2-7; possibly TRBD2 for D (6 bases). The CDR3 is 14 residues long. V lost 4 bases and J 2 bases, leaving 13 bases between the germline ends. Germline-derived CDR1 and CDR2 are SGHRS and YFSETQ. For the CDR3, the DNA is TGCGCCAGCAGCCATGGAGGGAGAGCCTACGAGCAGTACTTC. Translating gives CASSHGGRAYEQYF.

The chain couples TRBV25-1 to TRBJ2-2; TRBD2 matches at 7 bases. This CDR3 has 14 residues. Germline CDR1 reads MGHDK; CDR2 reads SYGVNS. The V and J ends lost 3 bases and 7 bases, in that order; junction bases with no gene match: 5. This CDR3 reads CASSEGTTRGELFF. CDR3 in DNA: TGTGCCAGCAGTGAGGGGACTACGCGCGGGGAGCTGTTTTTT.

This chain links TRBV6-5 with TRBJ2-7, with no clear D. The CDR3 runs 13 residues. With 2 bases removed from V and 3 bases from J, the gap between germline ends came to 8 bases. Germline assignment: CDR1 MNHEY and CDR2 SVGAGI. The CDR3 is CASSYDGGYEQYF. The CDR3 DNA sequence: TGTGCCAGCAGTTACGACGGCGGCTACGAGCAGTACTTC.

This clone has only one observation. Written as DNA, the CDR3 is TGTGCCAGCAGCTTGGGCGCGACAACTGACACAGATACGCAGTATTTT. It yields the protein CASSLGATTDTDTQYF. The chain is built from TRBV5-8 and TRBJ2-3; D uncertain. V was cut by 0 bases and J by 2 bases, with 13 bases left in between. This CDR3 region has 16 residues. In germline, CDR1 is SGHTS, CDR2 YDEGEE.

For this clone: Other DNA sequences within the sample encode an identical CDR3. The V gene is TRBV5-1, the J gene TRBJ2-1; no clear D. Germline-derived CDR1 and CDR2 are SGHRS and YFSETQ. V lost 4 bases and J 0 bases, leaving 11 bases between the germline ends. CDR3 length: 15 residues. CDR3 protein: CASSTASGSYNEQFF. The DNA of the CDR3 is TGCGCCAGCAGCACGGCTTCTGGCTCCTACAATGAGCAGTTCTTC.

The table lists this clone with many counts. This chain joins TRBV6-1 and TRBJ2-5; 10 positions match TRBD1. In germline, CDR1 is MNHNS, CDR2 SASEGT. This CDR3 spans 14 amino acids. The V segment lost 7 bases and the J segment 2 bases; nucleotides outside the gene matches: 4. In nucleotides, the CDR3 is TGTGCCAGCATCCGGGACAGGGGACAAGAGACCCAGTACTTC. This translates into CASIRDRGQETQYF.

This clone was recorded once. CDR3 coding DNA: TGTGCCAGCAGCGAACCTACAGGGGCGGGCACCGGGGAGCTGTTTTTT. This gives the protein CASSEPTGAGTGELFF. The V and J genes are TRBV9 and TRBJ2-2; 7 bases fit TRBD1. There are 16 residues in the CDR3. Germline values: CDR1 SGDLS, CDR2 YYNGEE. V lost 3 bases to trimming and J lost 4 bases; unmatched junction nucleotides: 9.

This sequence joins TRBV30 and TRBJ2-7, with 8 bases aligning to TRBD2. V lost 0 bases, J lost 8 bases, and 9 bases stayed unmatched. The CDR3 extends over 14 amino acids. Per the germline V gene, CDR1 is GTSNPN and CDR2 is SVGIG (reference sequence). The CDR3 protein is CAWSVTSGLGKQYF. DNA of the CDR3: TGTGCCTGGAGTGTAACTAGCGGACTTGGGAAGCAGTACTTC.